This TCR beta chain was recovered during a study of cytomegalovirus exposure and HLA in healthy donors. The PCR used 60 Vbeta and 13 Jbeta primers. TCRdb keeps only in-frame clones here, not all; method: immunoSEQ multiplex PCR. The table lists over 100,000 clones, just under 70% of them singletons. With regard to this clone: Its antigen is still unknown.

There are 15 residues in the CDR3. The V end lost 0 bases, the J end lost 2 bases, and 12 bases lay between the germline ends. CDR1 SGHNT and CDR2 YYREEE come from the germline V gene (reference sequence). General study results and limits: As a later analysis showed, a missense DCLRE1C variant was linked to trimming of TCR beta V- and J-genes. Highest at DRB1 and lowest at HLA-C, TCR association rates differed among HLA loci in a later analysis. In a later analysis, around 18,000 TCR beta sequences were associated with HLA alleles at 0.05 false discovery rate.

The sequenced material came from PBMCs. The chain employs TRBV5-4 and TRBJ2-7; D possibly corresponds to TRBD1 (6 bases). The source is a woman in her seventies in good health and CMV-seropositive. Here the CDR3 reads CASSLGQGSTYEQYF. The DNA for the CDR3 is TGTGCCAGCAGCTTGGGGCAGGGGAGTACCTACGAGCAGTACTTC.